This record covers a single TCR beta chain. The antigen is unknown. The data originate from a study of T-cell memory formation after mild COVID-19. Germline CDR1 is SGHRS and CDR2 is YFSETQ. The V gene end was trimmed by 1 base and the J gene end by 8 bases; junction bases not matched to a gene: 11. This CDR3 is built from 16 residues. TCRalpha and TCRbeta libraries used 5'RACE with constant-segment primers and UMIs. TCRdb re-called the 5' RACE reads through MiXCR, storing one row per CDR3 protein. The sample lists just under 150,000 distinct CDR3 sequences, 19% occurring once. General study findings and limits: Later expanders leaned CD4+, whereas day 15 to 85 contracting clones were balanced CD4/CD8. Second-wave clones that peaked on day 37 lacked confirmed SARS-CoV-2 specificity.

This receptor was obtained from an adult woman who had mild COVID-19 (a few samples of this study predate the infection). Cell type and time point are not known. V is TRBV5-1 and J is TRBJ2-3, with TRBD2 identical over 9 bases. The sequenced sample was PBMCs or a T cell subset sorted from them (not recorded which). DNA for the CDR3: TGCGCCAGCAGCTTGTGGCTAGCGGGGACTATGGGTACGCAGTATTTT. Translated, it gives CASSLWLAGTMGTQYF. The variable domain in full, completed from reference TRBV5-1 and TRBJ2-3, reads KAGVTQTPRYLIKTRGQQVTLSCSPISGHRSVSWYQQTPGQGLQFLFEYFSETQRNKGNFPGRFSGRQFSNSRSEMNVSTLELGDSALYLCASSLWLAGTMGTQYFGPGTRLTVL.